This entry is about one T cell receptor beta chain. This entry is derived from a study of blood T cell repertoires in COVID-19. Study-level background: COVID-19 samples from acute and convalescent phases originated in the United States, Italy and Spain. In each case, the material was cDNA or gDNA derived from T cells, B-cell-depleted T cells, or PBMCs.

Authors' processing steps: Estimated nucleated cell counts came from reference gene primer amplification. The data were produced by immunoSEQ multiplex PCR, yet TCRdb's version contains in-frame clones alone and is incomplete. D and trimming come from the DNA, and the V and J calls and clone size come from that table. The table has about 64,000 clones, around 86% seen once. Germline V CDR1 and CDR2: WNHNN, SYGVQD (reference sequence). Trimming shortened V by 3 bases and J by 6 bases, and 10 bases separated the two germline ends. The CDR3 is 13 amino acids. The rearrangement joins TRBV10-1 to TRBJ2-3, with D perhaps matching TRBD2 (6 bases). The source of this sequence is a human donor in a cohort sampled during active COVID-19. Sequences were obtained from peripheral blood. CDR3 region: CASSELAADTQYF. The CDR3 DNA reads TGCGCCAGCAGTGAACTAGCAGCCGATACGCAGTATTTT.